The clone carrying this T cell receptor beta chain was found once. The data derive from a study of identical twins. Trimming took 0 bases from V and 6 from J; bases not matched to a gene: 3. Germline V lookup: CDR1 PRHDT, CDR2 FYEKMQ (reference sequence). This CDR3 is 15 amino acids long. TCRdb called the 5' RACE reads again in MiXCR, with one record for every CDR3 protein. The sample holds under 900,000 distinct CDR3 sequences, 10% to 15% seen once. The same sample was also used in a study of yellow fever vaccine responses in identical twins. Per that paper: Twins' vaccine T cell response reportedly seemed partly convergent, partly personalized.

The receptor's source is a woman under 30 in good health. The chain couples TRBV13 to TRBJ2-1; TRBD2 matches 9 bases. Sample: PBMCs. Here the CDR3 DNA reads TGTGCCAGCAGCTTAGGCGTGCGGGAGGGCAATGAGCAGTTCTTC. This translates into CASSLGVREGNEQFF.